A single sample gave rise to the 22 T cell receptor beta chains below, sequenced in a study of Ad26.COV2.S vaccination and SARS-CoV-2 variants. Treatment specified: approximately 18 received Ad26.COV2.S at low or high dose, single or two shots; about 5 received placebo; per-sample allocation not given. It was on day 63 after the first vaccine or placebo injection that samples were taken. Repertoires were generated with immunoSEQ multiplex PCR, while TCRdb's copy carries only in-frame clones and drops some. The repertoire holds some 340,000 clones, roughly 80% seen once, with approximately 2.1% in the top ten. Sequenced material: peripheral blood, taken in a trial of Ad26.COV2.S vaccine versus placebo. These receptors originate from a person aged 18 to 59 who received the Ad26.COV2.S COVID-19 vaccine or a placebo.

The rearrangement uses TRBV18 and TRBJ1-1, with D perhaps matching TRBD1 (6 bases). Germline CDR1 and CDR2: KGHSH and LQKENI. Deletions cut 2 bases from V and 0 bases from J, with 13 bases between. There are 16 residues in the CDR3. The CDR3 protein is CASSPGSGQMNTEAFF. The CDR3 nucleotides read TGTGCCAGCTCACCAGGGAGCGGACAGATGAACACTGAAGCTTTCTTT.

The chain's CDR3 is CASSSQGTQNSPLHF. The CDR3, as DNA: TGCGCCAGCAGCTCCCAGGGCACTCAGAATTCACCCCTCCACTTT. The chain joins TRBV5-1 to TRBJ1-6, with D perhaps TRBD1 (5 bases). The length of the CDR3 is 15 residues. The V and J ends lost 3 bases and 7 bases respectively, with 14 bases between them. The V gene's germline CDR1 is SGHRS and CDR2 YFSETQ.

The V call is TRBV3-1 (or the pseudogene TRBV3-2), the J call TRBJ1-2; tentative D call: TRBD1 (5 bases). This CDR3 spans 12 amino acids. V dropped 11 bases and J dropped 4 bases, with 14 bases sitting between them. Germline V gives CDR1 LGHDT, CDR2 YNNKEL (reference sequence). CDR3 loop: CASRDGLYGYTF. In nucleotides, the CDR3 is TGTGCCTCCCGGGACGGCCTCTATGGCTACACCTTC.

This clone was found once. The rearrangement uses TRBV20-1 and TRBJ1-5; D is ambiguous. Germline CDR1 is DFQATT and CDR2 is SNEGSKA (reference sequence). The V end lost 3 bases, the J end lost 9 bases, and 9 bases lay between the germline ends. The CDR3 runs 11 residues. The CDR3 spells CSARSGLPQHF. CDR3 DNA: TGCAGTGCTAGGTCGGGTTTGCCCCAGCATTTT.

This clone came up once. The CDR3 region is CASSRDGAYEQYF. CDR3 nucleotide sequence: TGTGCCAGCAGCAGGGACGGGGCCTACGAGCAGTACTTC. The chain is built from TRBV27 and TRBJ2-7; D is tentatively TRBD1 or TRBD2 (5 bases each). The V end was cut by 6 bases, the J end by 2 bases, with 11 bases between. The V gene's germline CDR1 is MNHEY and CDR2 SMNVEV (reference sequence). CDR3 size: 13 residues.

The chain couples TRBV27 to TRBJ1-1; D gene unclear. Trimming removed 5 bases at V and 6 bases at J, with 16 bases between. The germline CDR1 and CDR2 sequences are MNHEY and SMNVEV (reference sequence). The CDR3 covers 14 residues. The DNA of the CDR3 is TGTGCCAGCAGTCCCCGGAATCTGGGAGCTGAAGCTTTCTTT. Translation gives CASSPRNLGAEAFF.

The J gene is TRBJ2-3, the V gene TRBV11-2; 10 bases agree with TRBD2. The trim removed 4 bases at V and 6 bases at J, leaving 4 bases unmatched. This CDR3 spans 14 amino acids. From germline, CDR1 is SGHAT and CDR2 FQNNGV. CDR3 nucleotides: TGTGCCAGCAGCTCCAGCGGGGGGGCCGATACGCAGTATTTT. Protein product: CASSSSGGADTQYF.

This chain's CDR3 is CASSKAGTGVSADTQYF. CDR3 DNA sequence: TGTGCCAGCAGCAAAGCGGGGACAGGGGTTAGCGCAGATACGCAGTATTTT. This chain connects TRBV21-1 to TRBJ2-3; the table's D call, TRBD1, was not checked against the DNA. TRBV21-1 represents a pseudogene. CDR3 length: 17 residues.

The chain carries TRBV18 and TRBJ1-6, with TRBD1 as a possible D gene (5 bases). The CDR3 sequence is 16 residues long. Germline CDR1 KGHSH, CDR2 LQKENI. V lost 3 bases and J 7 bases, leaving 16 bases between the germline ends. The CDR3 nucleotides are TGTGCCAGCTCACCCATCGGGGCAGGGTGGAATTCACCCCTCCACTTT. Translation gives CASSPIGAGWNSPLHF.

The genes are TRBV28 and TRBJ2-1, with 10 bases that match TRBD2. Germline lookup yields CDR1 MDHEN and CDR2 SYDVKM. The CDR3 spans 13 residues. The J segment lost 14 bases and the V segment lost 2 bases, leaving 6 bases of the junction unmatched. The CDR3 loop reads CASSLRAGGNKFF. In nucleotides, the CDR3 is TGTGCCAGCAGTTTAAGAGCGGGGGGGAATAAGTTCTTC.

V gene TRBV18 combines with J gene TRBJ1-1; TRBD1 agrees at 8 bases. Trimming at V came to 5 bases and at J to 4 bases, leaving 6 bases not matched to a gene. The CDR3 is 14 residues long. Germline assignment: CDR1 KGHSH and CDR2 LQKENI. CDR3 loop: CASSADRDGTEAFF. The CDR3 DNA reads TGTGCCAGCTCAGCGGACAGGGATGGCACTGAAGCTTTCTTT.

The rearrangement joins TRBV7-9 to TRBJ2-7; D possibly corresponds to TRBD1 (5 bases). V lost 1 base and J 2 bases, leaving 9 bases between the germline ends. The CDR3 runs 14 residues. Germline V lookup: CDR1 SEHNR, CDR2 FQNEAQ (reference sequence). CDR3 in amino acids: CASSLGRVPYEQYF. CDR3 DNA: TGTGCCAGCAGCTTAGGCAGGGTCCCCTACGAGCAGTACTTC.

The genes are TRBV2 and TRBJ1-1; tentative D call: TRBD1 (5 bases). Germline assignment: CDR1 SNHLY and CDR2 FYNNEI. V gave up 3 bases and J gave up 1 base, with 9 bases separating them. This CDR3 has 14 amino acids. The CDR3 DNA follows: TGTGCCAGCAGTGACTACGGACAGAACACTGAAGCTTTCTTT. It is translated as CASSDYGQNTEAFF.

CDR3 nucleotides: TGTGCCAGCAGCCCCTTAGGACGGGGGGATTACAATGAGCAGTTCTTC. Its protein product is CASSPLGRGDYNEQFF. The rearrangement joins TRBV7-9 to TRBJ2-1; TRBD2 agrees at 7 bases. Trimming removed 5 bases from V and 4 bases from J; junction bases left unmatched: 11. Germline V gene lookup returns CDR1 SEHNR and CDR2 FQNEAQ (reference sequence). This CDR3 is built from 16 residues.

The genes are TRBV28 and TRBJ2-3; TRBD1 agrees at 7 bases. CDR1 and CDR2 from the germline V gene are MDHEN and SYDVKM. The junction had 14 bases not matched to a gene; V was cut back by 3 bases and J by 2 bases. The CDR3 consists of 18 residues. The CDR3, as DNA: TGTGCCAGCAGTTTCGACTACAATAGGGGGCCCGACACAGATACGCAGTATTTT. Its translation: CASSFDYNRGPDTDTQYF.

The gene calls are TRBV7-2 and TRBJ2-3; the D is unclear. CDR3 length equals 14 residues. Germline CDR1 SGHTA, CDR2 FQGNSA. V was cut by 1 base and J by 3 bases, with 8 bases left in between. CDR3 loop: CASSLGQSTDTQYF. CDR3 DNA: TGTGCCAGCAGCTTAGGACAATCTACAGATACGCAGTATTTT.

CDR3 nucleotide sequence: TGTGCCAGCAGCCTGGGACCCAGCTCTGGAAACACCATATATTTT. This translates into CASSLGPSSGNTIYF. This sequence joins TRBV5-5 and TRBJ1-3, with a possible D match to TRBD1 (5 bases). CDR3 size: 15 residues. The V gene's germline CDR1 is SGHKS and CDR2 YYEKEE (reference sequence). V shed 4 bases and J shed 0 bases, with 11 bases lying between them.

The chain combines TRBV6-6 with TRBJ2-7; no definite D call. Per germline, CDR1 MNHNY and CDR2 SVGAGI (reference sequence). This CDR3 is 14 amino acids long. V shed 6 bases and J shed 2 bases, with 14 bases lying between them. CDR3 sequence: CASSRSDMTYEQYF. DNA for the CDR3: TGTGCCAGCAGCCGATCTGACATGACCTACGAGCAGTACTTC.

The chain links TRBV10-3 to TRBJ2-7; the D gene is possibly TRBD2 (5 bases). The CDR3 length is 13 residues. Trimming removed 5 bases from V and 6 bases from J, with 14 bases in between. Per germline, CDR1 ENHRY and CDR2 SYGVKD. The CDR3 nucleotides are TGTGCCATCAGTAGCCTCCGGGGTCCCGAGCAGTACTTC. Amino acids: CAISSLRGPEQYF.

V usage is TRBV5-1 and J usage is TRBJ2-5; no clear D. CDR1 is SGHRS and CDR2 is YFSETQ in the germline V gene. The length of the CDR3 is 14 residues. Trimming pared 0 bases from V and 5 bases from J, leaving 11 bases between. The CDR3 DNA follows: TGCGCCAGCAGCTTGGACTCTCACCGGGAGACCCAGTACTTC. It specifies CASSLDSHRETQYF.

CDR3 region: CASSQVTGGLGNTEAFF. CDR3 DNA: TGTGCCAGCAGCCAAGTGACAGGGGGCTTAGGGAACACTGAAGCTTTCTTT. The V and J genes are TRBV3-1 (or the pseudogene TRBV3-2) and TRBJ1-1, with TRBD1 matching over 10 bases. The junction had 6 bases not matched to a gene; V was cut back by 1 base and J by 1 base. This CDR3 has 17 residues. Germline V gives CDR1 LGHDT, CDR2 YNNKEL (reference sequence).

This rearrangement joins TRBV6-6 to TRBJ2-4; no firm D call. The CDR3 sequence is 14 residues long. Germline CDR1 MNHNY, CDR2 SVGAGI (reference sequence). V lost 2 bases and J 5 bases, leaving 10 bases between the germline ends. CDR3 protein: CASSYPGSENIQYF. CDR3 nucleotides: TGTGCCAGCAGTTACCCGGGTTCGGAAAACATTCAGTACTTC.